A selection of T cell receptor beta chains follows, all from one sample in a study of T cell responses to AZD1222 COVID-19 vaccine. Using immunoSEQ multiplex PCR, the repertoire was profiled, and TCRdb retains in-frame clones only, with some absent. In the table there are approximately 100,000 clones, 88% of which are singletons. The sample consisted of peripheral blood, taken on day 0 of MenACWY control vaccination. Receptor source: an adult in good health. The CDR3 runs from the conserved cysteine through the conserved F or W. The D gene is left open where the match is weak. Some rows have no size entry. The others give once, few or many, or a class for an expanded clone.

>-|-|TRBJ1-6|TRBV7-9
CASSLGGLGSPLHF
TGTGCCAGCAGCTTAGGAGGGCTTGGTTCACCCCTCCACTTT
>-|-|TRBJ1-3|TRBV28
CASSIRAGNTIYF
TGTGCCAGCAGTATCAGGGCTGGAAACACCATATATTTT
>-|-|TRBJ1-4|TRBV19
CASTPFGTNEKLFF
TGTGCCAGTACCCCGTTCGGGACTAATGAAAAACTGTTTTTT
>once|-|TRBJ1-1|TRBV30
CAWSVGIGSAEAFF
TGTGCCTGGAGTGTAGGTATTGGGAGCGCTGAAGCTTTCTTT
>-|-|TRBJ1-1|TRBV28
CASSLVLPNTEAFF
TGTGCCAGCAGTTTGGTACTCCCGAACACTGAAGCTTTCTTT
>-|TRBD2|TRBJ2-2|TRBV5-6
CASSFSGDNTGELFF
TGTGCCAGCAGCTTTAGCGGGGATAACACCGGGGAGCTGTTTTTT
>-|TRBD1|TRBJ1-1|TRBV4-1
CASSQEHLGTGDVNTEAFF
TGCGCCAGCAGCCAAGAACATTTGGGGACAGGGGACGTGAACACTGAAGCTTTCTTT
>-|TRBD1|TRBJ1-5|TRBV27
CASSSPSNRDRNSNQPQHF
TGTGCCAGCAGTTCGCCGTCTAACCGGGACAGAAATAGCAATCAGCCCCAGCATTTT
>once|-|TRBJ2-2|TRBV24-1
CATNRVGSGELFF
TGTGCCACCAACAGGGTGGGTTCCGGGGAGCTGTTTTTT
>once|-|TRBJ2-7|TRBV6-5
CASSYGSGTVVEQYF
TGTGCCAGCAGTTACGGATCTGGGACCGTCGTAGAGCAGTACTTC
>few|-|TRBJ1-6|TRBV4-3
CASSQEASGSALHF
TGCGCCAGCAGCCAAGAAGCCTCTGGTTCGGCCCTCCACTTT
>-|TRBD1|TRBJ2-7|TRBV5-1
CASSLAVGQGREQYF
TGCGCCAGCAGCTTGGCCGTCGGACAGGGGCGCGAGCAGTACTTC
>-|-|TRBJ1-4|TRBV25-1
CAREQDNEKLFF
TGTGCCCGGGAACAGGATAATGAAAAACTGTTTTTT
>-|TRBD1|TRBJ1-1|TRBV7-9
CASTPPRGQVNTEAFF
TGTGCCAGCACCCCACCCCGGGGACAGGTGAACACTGAAGCTTTCTTT
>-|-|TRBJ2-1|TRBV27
CASSSAGTYNEQFF
TGTGCCAGCAGTTCGGCGGGAACCTACAATGAGCAGTTCTTC
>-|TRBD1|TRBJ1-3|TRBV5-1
CASSTGQVPIGNTIYF
TGCGCCAGCAGCACGGGACAGGTACCTATTGGAAACACCATATATTTT
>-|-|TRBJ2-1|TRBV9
CASSVVGEDRLAYNEQFF
TGTGCCAGCAGCGTAGTAGGGGAGGACAGGTTGGCCTACAATGAGCAGTTCTTC
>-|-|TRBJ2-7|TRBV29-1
CSVWDRDEQYF
TGCAGCGTTTGGGACCGCGACGAGCAGTACTTC